The clone carrying this TCR beta chain was seen only a few times. TCR beta CDR3 sequences were amplified from RNA transcripts. RT-PCR in the first round (using the HTBI primer set) targeted the TCR CDR3. Using its own MiXCR run on the multiplex PCR reads, TCRdb lists one record per CDR3 protein. This sample yields hundreds of thousands of distinct CDR3 sequences, of which approximately 15% are seen a single time; roughly 5.5% belongs to the top ten. This sample stems from a study of T cells in Graves' hyperthyroidism and ophthalmopathy. The J segment lost 0 bases and the V segment lost 2 bases, leaving 14 bases of the junction unmatched. The CDR3 consists of 20 residues. Germline V gene lookup returns CDR1 MGHRA and CDR2 YSYEKL.

Specimen: blood. The receptor comes from a woman aged 25 to 45 with Graves' hyperthyroidism that later progressed to Graves' ophthalmopathy. The gene calls are TRBV4-1 and TRBJ2-7, with 12 bases fitting TRBD2. The CDR3 sequence: CASSQPFGGLAGNSSYEQYF. The DNA for the CDR3 is TGCGCCAGCAGCCAACCATTCGGCGGACTAGCGGGAAATAGCTCCTACGAGCAGTACTTC.